Following are 3 T cell receptor beta chains from one sample sequenced in a study of T cell changes during pregnancy in multiple sclerosis. The protocol was immunoSEQ multiplex PCR, while the TCRdb copy is restricted to in-frame clones and leaves out a portion. The profile shows roughly 40,000 clones, around 90% of them singletons. The source material was peripheral blood, sampled before pregnancy. All receptors derive from a female donor with multiple sclerosis, enrolled in a pregnancy study.

The chain carries TRBV10-3 and TRBJ2-7; the D gene is possibly TRBD2 (5 bases). Trimming took off 4 bases at V and 4 bases at J, with 14 bases between the two ends. The length of the CDR3 is 14 residues. Germline CDR1 ENHRY, CDR2 SYGVKD. This chain's CDR3 is CAISGIFGIYEQYF. The CDR3 nucleotides read TGTGCCATCAGTGGTATATTCGGGATTTACGAGCAGTACTTC.

The chain joins TRBV21-1 to TRBJ1-4. TRBV21-1 is annotated as a pseudogene. The CDR3 totals 15 residues. The CDR3, as DNA: TGTGCCAGCAGCAAAGTTGGGGGGACGGGGGAAAAACTGTTTTTT. Translating it yields CASSKVGGTGEKLFF.

The chain couples TRBV6-4 to TRBJ2-3; 10 bases agree with TRBD2. V shed 3 bases, J shed 4 bases, and the junction held 4 bases outside the gene matches. Per the germline V gene, CDR1 is MRHNA and CDR2 is SNTAGT. This CDR3 contains 15 residues. Written as DNA, the CDR3 is TGTGCCAGCAGTGAATTAGCGGGAGGATCAGATACGCAGTATTTT. Amino acids: CASSELAGGSDTQYF.